This TCR beta chain derives from a study of blood T cell repertoires in COVID-19. Whole-study context: COVID-19 samples collected from the United States, Italy and Spain covered acute and convalescent phases.

In the original analysis: Amplified reference gene primers provided the basis for estimating nucleated cell counts. TCRdb's copy holds only in-frame clones and misses some; the assay was immunoSEQ multiplex PCR. That table is the source of V, J and clone size, and D and trimming were worked out from the DNA. This table has about 270,000 clones, roughly 90% appearing once. CDR1 is SGDLS and CDR2 is YYNGEE in the germline V gene. This CDR3 is built from 15 residues. Trimming left V 0 bases short and J 0 bases short, with 7 bases between. Participants' own reports of clinical history determined their cohort assignment. Individuals in the exposed group had encountered a COVID-19 case within 2 weeks preceding study entry.

The rearrangement uses TRBV9 and TRBJ1-3; the D is unclear. The receptor's source is a man aged 35 to 55 who had been exposed to COVID-19. The sample comprised PBMCs or T cells enriched from blood (not recorded which). CDR3 DNA: TGTGCCAGCAGCGTAGCGGAGATCTCTGGAAACACCATATATTTT. Protein: CASSVAEISGNTIYF.